The 8 T cell receptor beta chains below were found in one sample sequenced in a study of T-cell reconstitution after alpha-beta-depleted transplantation in children. TCRbeta library preparation incorporated unique molecular identifiers. Each CDR3 protein is one row after TCRdb ran MiXCR on the PCR reads. The repertoire holds hundreds of thousands of distinct CDR3 sequences, with 12% as singletons. Sequencing was performed on PBMCs from the stem cell graft donor, taken from the stem cell graft. These receptor sequences come from a human donor who donated a stem cell graft to a child with acute lymphoblastic leukemia.

This clonotype was seen many times. This chain joins TRBV7-7 and TRBJ2-7, with 7 bases lining up with TRBD2. This CDR3 comprises 13 residues. Trimming cost V 5 bases and J 4 bases; bases outside gene matches: 5. CDR1 and CDR2 (germline): SSHAT, FNYEAQ (reference sequence). Here the CDR3 reads CASSREGGYEQYF. Written as DNA, the CDR3 is TGTGCCAGCAGCCGAGAGGGAGGGTACGAGCAGTACTTC.

Details on this clonotype: The junction shows a germline mismatch at one end, possibly a read error. This sequence joins TRBV20-1 and TRBJ1-3; D call uncertain. Germline assignment: CDR1 DFQATT and CDR2 SNEGSKA (reference sequence). The CDR3 consists of 12 residues. The CDR3, as DNA: TGCAGTGCGAAGAGCTCTGGAAACACCTTATATTTT. This encodes CSAKSSGNTLYF.

This clonotype was counted ten times or more. The chain employs TRBV5-5 and TRBJ2-3; 9 positions match TRBD2. Germline trimming cut 1 base from V and 0 bases from J; bases unmatched to any gene: 6. Germline CDR1 is SGHKS and CDR2 is YYEKEE (reference sequence). The CDR3 runs to 17 residues. The CDR3 region is CASSLLAGAVSTDTQYF. CDR3 nucleotides: TGTGCCAGCAGCTTGTTAGCGGGGGCGGTGAGCACAGATACGCAGTATTTT.

This clonotype occurred many times. This chain connects TRBV6-5 to TRBJ2-2; weak D call: TRBD1 (7 bases). The V and J ends lost 8 bases and 0 bases respectively, with 13 bases between them. CDR1 MNHEY and CDR2 SVGAGI come from the germline V gene. CDR3 length: 15 residues. CDR3 bases: TGTGCCAGCGACTTCAGGGGGGCGAACACCGGGGAGCTGTTTTTT. It codes for CASDFRGANTGELFF.

Many counts were recorded for this clonotype. The gene calls are TRBV11-2 and TRBJ1-2; 9 bases fit TRBD1. This CDR3 region has 13 residues. Germline values: CDR1 SGHAT, CDR2 FQNNGV. Trimming took 5 bases from V and 8 from J; bases not matched to a gene: 6. The DNA of the CDR3 is TGTGCCAGCAGCCCGCGGGACAGGGACGGCTACACCTTC. Its translation: CASSPRDRDGYTF.

In its sample, this clonotype was seen many times. This sequence joins TRBV7-2 and TRBJ1-5, with TRBD1 identical over 7 bases. V trimming: 1 base; J trimming: 1 base; junction bases outside the gene matches: 4. This CDR3 has 16 amino acids. The germline gives CDR1 SGHTA, CDR2 FQGNSA. CDR3 protein: CASSLGTDRSNQPQHF. CDR3 nucleotides: TGTGCCAGCAGCTTAGGGACGGACAGGAGCAATCAGCCCCAGCATTTT. The full variable domain, with the rest looked up from reference TRBV7-2 and TRBJ1-5, is GAGVSQSPSNKVTEKGKDVELRCDPISGHTALYWYRQSLGQGLEFLIYFQGNSAPDKSGLPSDRFSAERTGGSVSTLTIQRTQQEDSAVYLCASSLGTDRSNQPQHFGDGTRLSIL.

V is TRBV3-1 and J is TRBJ2-7; 7 bases line up with TRBD2. CDR1 is LGHDT and CDR2 is YNNKEL in the germline V gene (reference sequence). The J segment lost 3 bases and the V segment lost 1 base, leaving 6 bases of the junction unmatched. This CDR3 comprises 15 residues. The CDR3 DNA reads TGTGCCAGCAGCCAAGGGCTAGCGGAGATCTACGAGCAGTACTTC. Protein sequence: CASSQGLAEIYEQYF.

This clonotype appeared many times. Here the CDR3 reads CSALGDYGYTF. CDR3 in DNA: TGCAGCGCCCTGGGGGACTATGGCTACACCTTC. The genes are TRBV29-1 and TRBJ1-2; possible D gene TRBD1, 5 bases. This CDR3 has 11 amino acids. Germline assignment: CDR1 SQVTM and CDR2 ANQGSEA. The V end was cut by 7 bases, the J end by 3 bases, with 9 bases between.